This T cell receptor (beta chain) was captured by sequencing in a study of Tregs in tolerant kidney transplant recipients. Study results and limitations: Tregs expanded with activated donor B cells seemed most donor-specific.

This clone is a singleton in its sample. What it recognizes is unknown. The ends lost 3 bases at V and 4 bases at J; junction bases unmatched: 11. The CDR3 is 16 residues long. The germline V gene has CDR1 SEHNR and CDR2 FQNEAQ (reference sequence). The protocol was immunoSEQ multiplex PCR, while the TCRdb copy is restricted to in-frame clones and leaves out a portion. The sample has around 75,000 clones, approximately 91% seen once. V usage is TRBV7-9 and J usage is TRBJ1-1; 7 bases fit TRBD1. The receptor comes from a human donor who received a combined kidney and bone marrow transplant. The specimen comprised CD4+ T cells from blood, sampled before the transplant. This CDR3 is CASSFPGQYGGTEAFF. The CDR3 DNA is TGTGCCAGCAGCTTTCCGGGACAGTATGGGGGCACTGAAGCTTTCTTT.